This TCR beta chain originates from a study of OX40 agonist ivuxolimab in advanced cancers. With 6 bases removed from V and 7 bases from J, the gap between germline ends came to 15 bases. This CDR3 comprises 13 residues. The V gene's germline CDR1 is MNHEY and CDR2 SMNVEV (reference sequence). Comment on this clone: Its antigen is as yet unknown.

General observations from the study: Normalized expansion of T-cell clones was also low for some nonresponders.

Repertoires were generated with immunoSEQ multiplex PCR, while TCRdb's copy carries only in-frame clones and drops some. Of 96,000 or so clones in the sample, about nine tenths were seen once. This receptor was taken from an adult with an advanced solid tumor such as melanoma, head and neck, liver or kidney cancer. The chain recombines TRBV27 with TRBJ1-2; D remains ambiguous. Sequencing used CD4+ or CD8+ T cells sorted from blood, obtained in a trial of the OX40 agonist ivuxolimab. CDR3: CASRDRSARGYTF. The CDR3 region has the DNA TGTGCCAGCAGGGATCGTTCGGCTCGTGGCTACACCTTC.